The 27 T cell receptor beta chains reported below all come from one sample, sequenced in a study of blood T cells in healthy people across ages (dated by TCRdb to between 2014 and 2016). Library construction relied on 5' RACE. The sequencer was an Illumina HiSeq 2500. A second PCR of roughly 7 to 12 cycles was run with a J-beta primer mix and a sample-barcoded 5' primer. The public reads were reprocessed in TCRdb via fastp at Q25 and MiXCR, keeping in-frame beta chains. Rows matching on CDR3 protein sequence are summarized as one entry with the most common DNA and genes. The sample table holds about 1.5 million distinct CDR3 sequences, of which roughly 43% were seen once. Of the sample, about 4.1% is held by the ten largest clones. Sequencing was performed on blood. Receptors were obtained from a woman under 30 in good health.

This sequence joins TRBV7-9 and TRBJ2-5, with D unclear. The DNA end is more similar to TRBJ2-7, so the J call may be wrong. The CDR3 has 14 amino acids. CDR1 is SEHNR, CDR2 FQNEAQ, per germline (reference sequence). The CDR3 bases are TGTGCCAGCAGCTTAGACCTTGCCAGTAACGAGCAGTACTTC. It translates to CASSLDLASNEQYF.

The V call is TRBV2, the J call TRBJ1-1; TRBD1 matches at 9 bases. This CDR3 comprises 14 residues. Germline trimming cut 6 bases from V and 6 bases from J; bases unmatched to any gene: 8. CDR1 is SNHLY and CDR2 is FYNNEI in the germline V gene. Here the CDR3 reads CASRDGQGTAEAFF. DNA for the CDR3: TGTGCCAGCAGAGACGGACAGGGGACCGCTGAAGCTTTCTTT. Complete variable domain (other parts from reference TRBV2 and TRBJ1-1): EPEVTQTPSHQVTQMGQEVILRCVPISNHLYFYWYRQILGQKVEFLVSFYNNEISEKSEIFDDQFSVERPDGSNFTLKIRSTKLEDSAMYFCASRDGQGTAEAFFGQGTRLTVV.

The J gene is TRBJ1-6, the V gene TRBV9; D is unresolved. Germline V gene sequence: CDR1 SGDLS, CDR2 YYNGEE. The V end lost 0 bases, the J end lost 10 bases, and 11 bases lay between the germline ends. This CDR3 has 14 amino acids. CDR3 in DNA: TGTGCCAGCAGCGTAGTCGGGTACAACTCACCCCTCCACTTT. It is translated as CASSVVGYNSPLHF.

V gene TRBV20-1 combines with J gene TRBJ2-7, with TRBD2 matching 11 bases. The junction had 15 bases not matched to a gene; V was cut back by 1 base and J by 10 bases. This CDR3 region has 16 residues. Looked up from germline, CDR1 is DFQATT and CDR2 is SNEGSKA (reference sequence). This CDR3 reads CSARANSGGAIEAQYF. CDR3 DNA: TGCAGTGCTAGAGCAAATAGCGGGGGGGCTATAGAGGCCCAGTACTTC.

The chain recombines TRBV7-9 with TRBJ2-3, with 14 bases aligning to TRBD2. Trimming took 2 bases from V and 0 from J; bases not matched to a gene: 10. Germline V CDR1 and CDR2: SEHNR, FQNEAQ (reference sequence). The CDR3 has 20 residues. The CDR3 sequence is CASSLPRTSGGPLSTDTQYF. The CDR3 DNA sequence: TGTGCCAGCAGCTTACCAAGGACTAGCGGGGGGCCCCTTAGCACAGATACGCAGTATTTT.

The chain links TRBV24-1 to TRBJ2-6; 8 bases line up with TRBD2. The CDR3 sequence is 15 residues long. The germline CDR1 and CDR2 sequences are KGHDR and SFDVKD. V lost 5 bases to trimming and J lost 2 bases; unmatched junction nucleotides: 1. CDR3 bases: TGTGCCACCAGTGCCGGGGGGGCTGGGGCCAACGTCCTGACTTTC. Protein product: CATSAGGAGANVLTF.

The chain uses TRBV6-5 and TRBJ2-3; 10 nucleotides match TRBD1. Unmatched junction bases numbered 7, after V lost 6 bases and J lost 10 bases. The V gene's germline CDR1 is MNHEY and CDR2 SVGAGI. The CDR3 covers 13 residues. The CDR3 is CASSGQGGIAQYF. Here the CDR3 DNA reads TGTGCCAGCAGCGGACAGGGGGGTATCGCGCAGTATTTT.

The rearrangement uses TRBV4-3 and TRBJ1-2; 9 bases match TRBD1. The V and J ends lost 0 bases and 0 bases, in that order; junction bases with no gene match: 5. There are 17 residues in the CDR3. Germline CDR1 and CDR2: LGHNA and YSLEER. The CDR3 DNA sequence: TGCGCCAGCAGCCAAGATTTAAGACAGGGGGCTAACTATGGCTACACCTTC. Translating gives CASSQDLRQGANYGYTF.

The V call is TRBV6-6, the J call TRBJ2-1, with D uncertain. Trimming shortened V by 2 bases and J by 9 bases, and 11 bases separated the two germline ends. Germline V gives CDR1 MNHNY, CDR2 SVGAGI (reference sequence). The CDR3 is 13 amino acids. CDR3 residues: CASSYGLEFEQFF. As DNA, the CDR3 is TGTGCCAGCAGTTACGGTCTGGAATTTGAGCAGTTCTTC.

The CDR3 DNA reads as TGTGCCAGCAGATCCCGGGACAAAATTATTAGCAATCAGCCCCAGCATTTT. This codes for CASRSRDKIISNQPQHF. The gene calls are TRBV28 and TRBJ1-5; D perhaps matches TRBD1 (6 bases). Germline CDR1 reads MDHEN; CDR2 reads SYDVKM. The CDR3 is made up of 17 amino acids. V lost 6 bases to trimming and J lost 0 bases, with 18 bases between them.

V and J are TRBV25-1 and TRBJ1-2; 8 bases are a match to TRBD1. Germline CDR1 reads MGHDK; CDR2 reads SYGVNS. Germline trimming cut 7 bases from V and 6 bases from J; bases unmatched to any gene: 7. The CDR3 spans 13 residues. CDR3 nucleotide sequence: TGTGCCAGCAAGGACAGGGAAGAAGATGGCTACACCTTC. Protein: CASKDREEDGYTF.

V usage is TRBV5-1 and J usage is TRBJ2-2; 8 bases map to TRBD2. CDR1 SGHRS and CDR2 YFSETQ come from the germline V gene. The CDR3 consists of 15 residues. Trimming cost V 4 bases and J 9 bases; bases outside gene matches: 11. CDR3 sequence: CASSPPAGGLRELFF. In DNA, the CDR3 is TGCGCCAGCAGCCCCCCGGCGGGGGGCTTAAGGGAGCTGTTTTTT. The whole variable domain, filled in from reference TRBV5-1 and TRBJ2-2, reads KAGVTQTPRYLIKTRGQQVTLSCSPISGHRSVSWYQQTPGQGLQFLFEYFSETQRNKGNFPGRFSGRQFSNSRSEMNVSTLELGDSALYLCASSPPAGGLRELFFGEGSRLTVL.

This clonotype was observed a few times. The CDR3 region is CASSLSRENEQYF. CDR3 in DNA: TGTGCCAGCAGCTTAAGCAGGGAGAATGAGCAGTACTTC. The rearrangement uses TRBV7-2 and TRBJ2-7; perhaps D is TRBD1 or TRBD2 (5 bases each). Germline-derived CDR1 and CDR2 are SGHTA and FQGNSA. The CDR3 spans 13 residues. Trimming stripped 2 bases from V and 7 bases from J, with 12 bases between.

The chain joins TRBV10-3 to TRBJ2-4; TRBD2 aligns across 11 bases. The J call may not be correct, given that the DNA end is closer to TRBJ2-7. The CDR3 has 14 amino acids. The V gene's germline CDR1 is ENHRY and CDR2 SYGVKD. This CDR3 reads CAISGLAGQAEQYF. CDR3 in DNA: TGTGCCATCAGTGGACTAGCGGGACAGGCCGAGCAGTACTTC.

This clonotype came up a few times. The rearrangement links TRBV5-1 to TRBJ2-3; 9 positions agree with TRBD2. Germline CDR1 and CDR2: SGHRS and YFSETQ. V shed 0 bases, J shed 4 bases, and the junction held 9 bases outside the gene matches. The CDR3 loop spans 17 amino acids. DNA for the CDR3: TGCGCCAGCAGCTTGGAGGTTATAGCGGGAGACCCAGATACGCAGTATTTT. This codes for CASSLEVIAGDPDTQYF.

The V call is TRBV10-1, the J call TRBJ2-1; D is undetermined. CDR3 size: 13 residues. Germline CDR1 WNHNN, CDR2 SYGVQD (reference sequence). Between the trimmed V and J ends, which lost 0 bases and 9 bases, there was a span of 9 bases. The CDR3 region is CASSESTRSEQFF. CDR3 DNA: TGCGCCAGCAGTGAGTCGACCCGTAGTGAGCAGTTCTTC.

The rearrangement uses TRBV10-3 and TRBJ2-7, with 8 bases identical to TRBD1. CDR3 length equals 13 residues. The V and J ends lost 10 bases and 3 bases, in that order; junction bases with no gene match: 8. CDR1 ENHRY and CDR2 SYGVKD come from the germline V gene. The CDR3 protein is CATSGTGGYEQYF. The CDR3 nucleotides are TGTGCCACGTCCGGGACAGGAGGCTACGAGCAGTACTTC.

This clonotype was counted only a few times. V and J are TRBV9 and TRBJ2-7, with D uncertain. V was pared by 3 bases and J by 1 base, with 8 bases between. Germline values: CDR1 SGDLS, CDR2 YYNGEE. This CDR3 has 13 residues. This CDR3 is CASSGIRSYEQYF. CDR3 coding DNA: TGTGCCAGCAGCGGGATACGATCCTACGAGCAGTACTTC.

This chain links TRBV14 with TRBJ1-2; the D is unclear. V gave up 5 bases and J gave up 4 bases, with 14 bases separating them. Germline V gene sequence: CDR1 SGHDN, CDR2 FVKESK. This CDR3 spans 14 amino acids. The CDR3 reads CASSAYGNPYGYTF. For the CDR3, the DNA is TGTGCCAGCAGCGCTTACGGGAACCCCTATGGCTACACCTTC.

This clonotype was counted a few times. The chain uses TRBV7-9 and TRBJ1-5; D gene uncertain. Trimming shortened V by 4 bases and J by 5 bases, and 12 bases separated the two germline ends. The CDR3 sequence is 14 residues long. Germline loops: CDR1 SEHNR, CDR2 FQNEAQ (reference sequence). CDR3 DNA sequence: TGTGCCAGCAGCTCTACAAGCCCCGATCAGCCCCAGCATTTT. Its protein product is CASSSTSPDQPQHF.

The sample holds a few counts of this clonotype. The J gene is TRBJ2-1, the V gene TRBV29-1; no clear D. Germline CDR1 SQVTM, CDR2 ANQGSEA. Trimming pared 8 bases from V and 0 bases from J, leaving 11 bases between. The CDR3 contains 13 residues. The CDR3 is CSLQSDSYNEQFF. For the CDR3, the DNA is TGCAGCCTCCAGAGCGACTCCTACAATGAGCAGTTCTTC.

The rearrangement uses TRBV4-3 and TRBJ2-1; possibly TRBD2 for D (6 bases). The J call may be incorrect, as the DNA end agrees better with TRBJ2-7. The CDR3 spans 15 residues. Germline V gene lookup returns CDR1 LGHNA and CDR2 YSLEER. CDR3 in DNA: TGCGCCAGCAGCCAAGCAGTACTAGCCAGCTACGAGCAGTACTTC. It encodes CASSQAVLASYEQYF.

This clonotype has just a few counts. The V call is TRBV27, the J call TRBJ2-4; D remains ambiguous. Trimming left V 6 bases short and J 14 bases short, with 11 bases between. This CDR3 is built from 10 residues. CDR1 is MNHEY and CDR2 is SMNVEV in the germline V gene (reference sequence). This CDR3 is CASSLAEEYF. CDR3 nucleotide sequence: TGTGCCAGCAGCCTCGCCGAGGAGTACTTC.

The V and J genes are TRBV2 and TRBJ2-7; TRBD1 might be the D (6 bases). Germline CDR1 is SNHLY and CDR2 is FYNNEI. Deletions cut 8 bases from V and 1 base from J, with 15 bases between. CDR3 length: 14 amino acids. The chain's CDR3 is CASAFTGQSYEQYF. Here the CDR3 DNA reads TGTGCCAGCGCCTTTACCGGACAGTCCTACGAGCAGTACTTC.

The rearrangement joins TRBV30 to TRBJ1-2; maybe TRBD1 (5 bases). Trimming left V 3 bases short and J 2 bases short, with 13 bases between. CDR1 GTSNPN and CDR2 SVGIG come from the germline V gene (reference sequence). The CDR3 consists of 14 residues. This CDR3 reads CAWREARGNYGYTF. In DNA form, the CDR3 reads TGTGCCTGGAGGGAGGCAAGGGGAAACTATGGCTACACCTTC. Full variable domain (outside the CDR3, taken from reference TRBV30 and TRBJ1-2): SQTIHQWPATLVQPVGSPLSLECTVEGTSNPNLYWYRQAAGRGLQLLFYSVGIGQISSEVPQNLSASRPQDRQFILSSKKLLLSDSGFYLCAWREARGNYGYTFGSGTRLTVV.

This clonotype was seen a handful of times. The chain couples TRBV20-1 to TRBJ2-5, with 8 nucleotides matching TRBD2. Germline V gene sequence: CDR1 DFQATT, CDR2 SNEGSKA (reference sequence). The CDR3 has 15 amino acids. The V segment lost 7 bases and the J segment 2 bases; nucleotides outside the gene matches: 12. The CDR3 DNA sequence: TGCAGTGTTTTACTCAGCGGGGGCCTACAAGAGACCCAGTACTTC. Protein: CSVLLSGGLQETQYF.

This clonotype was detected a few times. The CDR3 reads CAISAPPGTSGGADEQFF. CDR3 in DNA: TGTGCCATCAGCGCGCCCCCCGGGACTAGCGGGGGGGCAGATGAGCAGTTCTTC. The rearrangement links TRBV10-3 to TRBJ2-1; 16 bases map to TRBD2. CDR3 length equals 18 residues. The junction had 13 bases not matched to a gene; V was cut back by 6 bases and J by 8 bases. From germline, CDR1 is ENHRY and CDR2 SYGVKD.